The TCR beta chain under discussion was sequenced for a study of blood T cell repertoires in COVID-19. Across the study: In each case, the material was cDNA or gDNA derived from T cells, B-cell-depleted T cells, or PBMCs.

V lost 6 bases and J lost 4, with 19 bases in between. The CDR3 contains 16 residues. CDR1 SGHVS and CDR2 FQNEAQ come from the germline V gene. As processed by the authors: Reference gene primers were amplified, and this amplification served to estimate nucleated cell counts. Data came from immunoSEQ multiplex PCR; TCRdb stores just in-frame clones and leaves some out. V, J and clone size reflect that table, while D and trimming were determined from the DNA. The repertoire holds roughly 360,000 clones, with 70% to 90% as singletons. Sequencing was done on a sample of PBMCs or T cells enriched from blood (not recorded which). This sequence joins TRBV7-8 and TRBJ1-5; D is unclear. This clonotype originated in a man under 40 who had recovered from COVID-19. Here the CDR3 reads CASSPPGTHTNQPQHF. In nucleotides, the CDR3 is TGTGCCAGCAGTCCCCCTGGTACACACACAAATCAGCCCCAGCATTTT.